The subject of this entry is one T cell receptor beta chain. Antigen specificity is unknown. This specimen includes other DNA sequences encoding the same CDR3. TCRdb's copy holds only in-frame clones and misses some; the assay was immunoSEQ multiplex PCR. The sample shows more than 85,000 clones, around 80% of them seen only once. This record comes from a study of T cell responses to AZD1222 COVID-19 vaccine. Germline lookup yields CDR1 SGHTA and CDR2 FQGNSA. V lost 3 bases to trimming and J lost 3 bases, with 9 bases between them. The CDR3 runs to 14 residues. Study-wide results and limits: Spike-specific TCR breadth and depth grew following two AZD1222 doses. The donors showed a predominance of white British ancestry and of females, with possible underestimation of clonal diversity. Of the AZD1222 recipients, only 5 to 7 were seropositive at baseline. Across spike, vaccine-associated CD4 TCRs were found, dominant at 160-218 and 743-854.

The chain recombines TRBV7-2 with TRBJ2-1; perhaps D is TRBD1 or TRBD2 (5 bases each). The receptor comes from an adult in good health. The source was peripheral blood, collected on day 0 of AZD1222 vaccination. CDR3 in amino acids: CASSLTGLYNEQFF. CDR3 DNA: TGTGCCAGCAGCTTGACGGGGCTCTACAATGAGCAGTTCTTC.